Only a few counts were recorded for the clone carrying this T cell receptor beta chain. What it binds is unknown. This entry comes from a study of identical twins. Study-wide findings and caveats: Zero-insertion analyses might be partly confounded by invariant T cells like MAIT and iNKT. Fewer insertions were carried by abundant cord blood beta clonotypes, but none was seen in memory repertoires.

Carrying unique molecular identifiers, the cDNA also gained a universal primer site through template switching. TCRdb recomputed calls from the 5' RACE reads with MiXCR, one row per CDR3 protein. The sample shows roughly 700,000 distinct CDR3 sequences, approximately 9% of them seen only once. V lost 2 bases and J 5 bases, leaving 24 bases between the germline ends. CDR3 length equals 18 residues. Germline CDR1 reads SGHAT; CDR2 reads FQDESV (reference sequence). The same sample was also used in a study of yellow fever vaccine responses in identical twins.

The rearrangement joins TRBV11-1 to TRBJ2-5, with D perhaps TRBD1 (6 bases). The receptor was derived from a woman between 18 and 30 years old in good health. The sample comprised PBMCs. CDR3 region: CASSLSSIGLAQGETQYF. In nucleotides, the CDR3 is TGTGCCAGCAGCTTAAGTTCCATCGGTCTAGCCCAGGGGGAGACCCAGTACTTC. The variable domain in full, completed from reference TRBV11-1 and TRBJ2-5, reads EAEVAQSPRYKITEKSQAVAFWCDPISGHATLYWYRQILGQGPELLVQFQDESVVDDSQLPKDRFSAERLKGVDSTLKIQPAELGDSAMYLCASSLSSIGLAQGETQYFGPGTRLLVL.